This TCR beta chain comes out of a study of Graves' ophthalmopathy and Graves' hyperthyroidism (dated by TCRdb to the late 2010s). At the level of the whole study: Peripheral blood was collected at initial diagnosis, prior to any treatment. The study used TCR beta repertoire signatures to distinguish Graves' ophthalmopathy from Graves' hyperthyroidism and to predict progression to ophthalmopathy. In total, 135 blood samples were TCR-sequenced: around 42 ophthalmopathy, some 75 hyperthyroidism and approximately 17 hyperthyroidism-to-ophthalmopathy patients. To explore V-J signatures that separate ophthalmopathy from hyperthyroidism, a discovery set of about a hundred patients was enrolled, consisting of 40 to 45 with ophthalmopathy and some 59 with stable hyperthyroidism. The independent validation cohort included about 19 hyperthyroidism patients plus 17 patients who later progressed from hyperthyroidism to ophthalmopathy. T-cell repertoires of thyroid tissue and blood were compared in 5 or 6 hyperthyroidism patients. After sampling, hyperthyroidism patients received methimazole starting at 30 mg daily, and ophthalmopathy patients received high-dose intravenous methylprednisolone. The roughly 91 discovery patients were randomly divided into training and test sets at a 7:3 ratio. The research as a whole found: In validation, the model predicted ophthalmopathy progression with 55% to 71% sensitivity and 72.22% specificity; about a dozen predicted patients were CT-confirmed with GO in a median of approximately 6.5 months. In cross-validation, the 13-signature model distinguished ophthalmopathy from stable hyperthyroidism with 87.88% sensitivity and over 81% specificity, while in the test set the corresponding values were around 79% and 71%. Most expanded thyroid clonotypes with a frequency above 0.001 also appeared in blood, which suggests that blood repertoires may reflect the immune response in the thyroid. Sample size was not statistically predetermined, and group allocation was not concealed from the investigators.

Hyperthyroidism was defined as stable when no progression to ophthalmopathy occurred within 18 months of follow-up. Hyperthyroidism patients were newly diagnosed, were aged 18 to 65 years, and had a disease duration under 2 months. Patients with other autoimmune diseases, uncontrolled infections, pregnancy or lactation were excluded from the study. Clinical symptoms, serum thyroxine, TRAb, thyroid ultrasound and orbital computed tomography formed the basis of the diagnosis. Using Ficoll-Paque density gradient centrifugation, PBMCs were isolated from about 9.4 ml of fresh peripheral blood. Total RNA was extracted using Trizol reagent, and RNA quality was checked on an Agilent 2100 Bioanalyzer. TCR beta CDR3 regions were amplified from RNA transcripts for repertoire sequencing. HTBI primers and the Qiagen OneStep RT-PCR kit were used in a first-round RT-PCR, which was followed by a second-round multiplex PCR, size selection and purification. Libraries were sequenced paired-end with 100 bp reads on an Illumina HiSeq2000. The study's own analysis went as follows. Reads were processed with SOAPnuke, discarding reads with adapters, uncalled bases, mean Phred below 15, or no exact constant-primer or identifier match. COPE v1.2.5 was used to merge high-quality paired reads. Clonotypes were defined as unique nucleotide sequences and were aligned to IMGT TRB V, D and J references using MiTCR v1.1. Analysis was restricted to V-J combinations with a frequency above 0.0001, which covered roughly 99% of repertoires. For each V-J combination, a TCR clonal expansion and chaos score was defined as the ratio of F50 clonal expansion to chaos observed in the TCRdist matrix. Welch's t-statistics and random forest were used to reduce the features to 10 to 15 V-J combinations, which were then used as input to a naive Bayes classifier. The similarity between thyroid and blood repertoires was quantified using the Morisita-Horn index. TCRdb's own reprocessing of the public reads used fastp at Q25 and MiXCR and kept productive beta chains. Merged by CDR3 protein, the rows form single entries marked with the most common genes and DNA. Clone size and V and J calls follow TCRdb, not the original study. The sample includes around 400,000 distinct CDR3 sequences, with around 21% observed a single time. Of the sample, around 3% is held by the ten largest clones.

This clonotype was detected many times. The antigen it recognizes is unknown. Base qualities are not recorded, but no much larger clone differs from it by a single base. This clonotype originated in a woman aged 18-29 years with stable Graves' hyperthyroidism. Donor details come from another sample of the same person, matched by shared clones. Sequencing input: peripheral blood.

CDR3 loop: CAGKGVFAYEQYF. The DNA sequence is as follows: TGTGCCGGTAAGGGCGTCTTTGCCTACGAGCAGTACTTC. Recombination connected TRBV24-1 to TRBJ2-7, with no reliable assignment of the D segment. The CDR3 sequence holds 13 residues, the cysteine and phenylalanine included. CDR3 DNA only is kept here, 39 bases in frame from base 1. Between the V and J ends, shortened by 12 bases and 2 bases respectively, the junction contains 16 bases. The germline V gene encodes CDR1 KGHDR and CDR2 SFDVKD.